This TCR beta chain was recorded in a study of cytomegalovirus exposure and HLA in healthy donors. PCR employed 60 Vbeta and 13 Jbeta primers. Sequenced by immunoSEQ multiplex PCR; TCRdb stores in-frame clones only, minus some. This sample's clone table lists approximately 150,000 clones. Findings and limits, study-wide: Differences between HLA loci emerged in a later analysis of TCR association rates, with DRB1 most and HLA-C fewest. It was 150 to 200 TCR beta chains that were listed as cytomegalovirus-associated. The classifier was said to identify cytomegalovirus status with high specificity and sensitivity. Near-uniform donor sequencing depth was presumed by presence/absence analyses.

The CDR3 covers 15 residues. CDR1 is SGHRS and CDR2 is YFSETQ in the germline V gene. V was clipped by 0 bases and J by 7 bases, with 14 bases between them. Turning to this clone: What it binds is unknown.

The rearrangement uses TRBV5-1 and TRBJ2-1; tentatively, D is TRBD2 (7 bases). The sequence derives from a woman aged 45-59 years in good health and CMV-seronegative. Sequencing input: PBMCs. CDR3 region: CASSLEGGGINEQFF. The DNA for the CDR3 is TGCGCCAGCAGCTTGGAGGGGGGGGGCATAAATGAGCAGTTCTTC.